Listed below are T cell receptor beta chains from one sample, sequenced in a study of T cell responses to AZD1222 COVID-19 vaccine. The data were produced by immunoSEQ multiplex PCR, yet TCRdb's version contains in-frame clones alone and is incomplete. The sample lists approximately 90,000 clones; roughly nine tenths were seen once. Sample: peripheral blood, taken on day 0 of AZD1222 vaccination. The receptors were sampled from an adult in good health. Both conserved end residues are part of each CDR3. A D gene is named only where the DNA matches it firmly. Size values are once, few and many counts, or a class for expanded clones, and some rows have none.

j_call,clone_size,v_call,d_call,cdr3_nt,cdr3_aa
TRBJ1-6,.,TRBV6-2/TRBV6-3,TRBD1,TGTGCCAGCAGTTCCAACAGGGGTAATTCACCCCTCCACTTT,CASSSNRGNSPLHF
TRBJ2-7,.,TRBV10-3,.,TGTGCCATCAGTGAGCCCCGCGAGCAGTACTTC,CAISEPREQYF
TRBJ2-3,.,TRBV6-5,.,TGTGCCAGCAGTCCCTATAGCACAGATACGCAGTATTTT,CASSPYSTDTQYF
TRBJ1-1,.,TRBV11-1,.,TGTGCCAGCAGCTTTACGTCGAACACTGAAGCTTTCTTT,CASSFTSNTEAFF
TRBJ1-1,.,TRBV6-1,.,TGTGCCAGCAGTGAAGGGAGGAGACTCGGTGAAGCTTTCTTT,CASSEGRRLGEAFF
TRBJ1-1,.,TRBV7-3,.,TGTGCCAGCAGCCCAGGTAGCAGTGCCTTGAGCACTGAAGCTTTCTTT,CASSPGSSALSTEAFF
TRBJ1-2,.,TRBV4-3,.,TGCGCCAGCAGCACAACCTTGGGGGGGTGGTATGGCTACACCTTC,CASSTTLGGWYGYTF
TRBJ2-7,.,TRBV28,TRBD2,TGTGCCAGCACCCAACAGCGGGGCAGCTCCTACGAGCAGTACTTC,CASTQQRGSSYEQYF
TRBJ2-7,.,TRBV6-2/TRBV6-3,TRBD2,TGTGCCAGCAGTCCGCGACTAGCGGGAGGGGCGAGGAACGAGCAGTACTTC,CASSPRLAGGARNEQYF
TRBJ1-1,.,TRBV6-5,.,TGTGCCAGCAGCAGGACGGAGGCCTCCACTGAAGCTTTCTTT,CASSRTEASTEAFF
TRBJ2-7,.,TRBV3-1/TRBV3-2,.,TGTGCCAGCAGCCCTTCTCTGGCGACCGCCTACGAGCAGTACTTC,CASSPSLATAYEQYF
TRBJ1-2,.,TRBV19,.,TGTGCCAGTAGTATAGAAGGAGGAATTAACTATGGCTACACCTTC,CASSIEGGINYGYTF
TRBJ2-1,.,TRBV6-5,TRBD1,TGTGCCAGCAGACGGGCTGGGACAGTCCACAATGAGCAGTTCTTC,CASRRAGTVHNEQFF
TRBJ2-7,.,TRBV27,.,TGTGCCAGCAGCGGTGAGGGCCCCGAGCAGTACTTC,CASSGEGPEQYF
TRBJ2-7,.,TRBV5-1,TRBD2,TGCGCCAGCAGACCCGGGACTAGCTACGAGCAGTACTTC,CASRPGTSYEQYF
TRBJ1-3,.,TRBV7-3,.,TGTGCCAGCAGCTTAGATTCTGGAAACACCATATATTTT,CASSLDSGNTIYF
TRBJ2-4,.,TRBV1,.,TGCACCAGCAGCCGAGCCAAAAACATTCAGTACTTC,CTSSRAKNIQYF
TRBJ2-7,.,TRBV4-3,.,TGCGCCAGCAGCCAAGACTCCGGAACCCGGGGCGAGCAGTACTTC,CASSQDSGTRGEQYF
TRBJ1-1,.,TRBV7-3,.,TGTGCCAGCAGCTCGTCGGCAGGCATGAACACTGAAGCTTTCTTT,CASSSSAGMNTEAFF
TRBJ2-4,.,TRBV5-4,.,TGTGCCAGCAGAGACACCCAGGGGAGCGAAAACATTCAGTACTTC,CASRDTQGSENIQYF
TRBJ2-3,.,TRBV27,.,TGTGCCAGCAGTTTTTATATGGGGGGTAGCACAGATACGCAGTATTTT,CASSFYMGGSTDTQYF
TRBJ1-1,.,TRBV28,.,TGTGCCAGCAGTCCTCGGGCTGAAGCTTTCTTT,CASSPRAEAFF
TRBJ2-7,.,TRBV9,TRBD1,TGTGCCAGCAGCTCCGGATCTGGGGACAGGACCTCCTACGAGCAGTACTTC,CASSSGSGDRTSYEQYF
TRBJ1-5,.,TRBV12-3/TRBV12-4,.,TGTGCCAGCAGTTTAGCAAGGGATCAGCCCCAGCATTTT,CASSLARDQPQHF
TRBJ1-5,.,TRBV19,TRBD1,TGTGCCAGTAGTGCGGACCCGGGACAGGCGATATATAGCAATCAGCCCCAGCATTTT,CASSADPGQAIYSNQPQHF
TRBJ1-4,.,TRBV5-3,.,TGTGCCAGAAGCTTGGGGGCAGCAACTAATGAAAAACTGTTTTTT,CARSLGAATNEKLFF
TRBJ1-1,once,TRBV7-3,.,TGTGCCAGCAGCCAACGTGGGGGGAAAGGTATTTGGGCTTTCTTT,CASSQRGGKGIWAFF
TRBJ1-1,.,TRBV27,.,TGTGCCAGCAGTCCTTCGGACTCTACAATGAACACTGAAGCTTTCTTT,CASSPSDSTMNTEAFF
TRBJ1-6,.,TRBV6-5,.,TGTGCCAGCAGTTACTCAGGCATAACCCGGCGGACACCCCTCCACTTT,CASSYSGITRRTPLHF
TRBJ1-2,.,TRBV3-1/TRBV3-2,.,TGTGCCAGCAGCCGAGAAGCCCGGGCTTTGGGCGGCTACACCTTC,CASSREARALGGYTF
TRBJ1-1,.,TRBV4-3,TRBD1,TGCGCCAGCAGCCCGGACACAGGGGGCACTGAAGCTTTCTTT,CASSPDTGGTEAFF
TRBJ1-6,.,TRBV5-1,.,TGCGCCAGCAGCTTACAGAATAATTCACCCCTCCACTTT,CASSLQNNSPLHF
TRBJ2-2,once,TRBV30,.,TGTGCCTGGAGTGTAGGCGTGGCCGGGGAGCTGTTTTTT,CAWSVGVAGELFF
TRBJ2-5,.,TRBV6-2/TRBV6-3,.,TGTGCCAGCACCCCCGCGAGGTTGAGAGGCGAGACCCAGTACTTC,CASTPARLRGETQYF
TRBJ2-1,.,TRBV5-6,.,TGTGCCAGCAGCTTGGAGGGTGAGCAGTTCTTC,CASSLEGEQFF
TRBJ2-6,.,TRBV19,TRBD1,TGTGCCAGTAGCGCGACAGGGGGCACCGGGGCCAACGTCCTGACTTTC,CASSATGGTGANVLTF
TRBJ2-1,.,TRBV5-1,.,TGCGCCAGCAGCTTTATGATCCCGGACGGAGGCTTGAGCAATGAGCAGTTCTTC,CASSFMIPDGGLSNEQFF
TRBJ1-1,.,TRBV27,.,TGTGCCAGCAGTTTATCTGAGGATTGGACTGAAGCTTTCTTT,CASSLSEDWTEAFF
TRBJ2-7,.,TRBV6-2/TRBV6-3,.,TGTGCCAGCAGTCGCTCGTCCCCGGGTCAATCGGCCTACGAGCAGTACTTC,CASSRSSPGQSAYEQYF
TRBJ1-3,.,TRBV7-9,.,TGTGCCAGCAATGGGGGGGTTGTTCGCTCTGGAAACACCATATATTTT,CASNGGVVRSGNTIYF
TRBJ1-5,.,TRBV12-3/TRBV12-4,.,TGTGCCAGCAGTTTAGATCCCGGTCAGCCCCAGCATTTT,CASSLDPGQPQHF